In this sample, the clone carrying this T cell receptor (beta chain) turned up a few times. The data are from a study of T cells after yellow fever vaccination. MiXCR, run by TCRdb on the 5' RACE reads, gives a single entry per CDR3 protein. Of 250,000 to 400,000 distinct CDR3 sequences listed, over 4% are singletons. CDR1 is SGHTA and CDR2 is FQGNSA in the germline V gene. V was trimmed by 3 bases and J by 4 bases, leaving 16 bases between them. The CDR3 is 16 residues long. This chain links TRBV7-2 with TRBJ2-1; unclear D gene. The sample in question was PBMCs, obtained 5 days after the yellow fever booster vaccination. The clonotype was recovered from a man aged 18 to 29 who received the YFV17D yellow fever vaccine. The CDR3 here is CASSLDELPPYNEQFF. Here the CDR3 DNA reads TGTGCCAGCAGCTTGGATGAACTCCCACCTTACAATGAGCAGTTCTTC.